This T cell receptor beta chain was recorded in a study of CD8+ T cells in alopecia areata. Study-wide context: The tofacitinib course ran for 6 to 18 months and was followed by 6 months off drug. General study points: Among patients, TCR sharing was less clear than in mice, a difference possibly due in part to HLA diversity in the patient population. Both scalp clonality and the expanded CD8+ clones among the top 100 showed a significant decrease with tofacitinib.

As for treatment: oral pan-JAK inhibitor, 5-10 mg twice daily. Collection of lesional scalp punch biopsies and peripheral blood was performed in alopecia areata patients. Extraction and reverse transcription of RNA yielded cDNA as the sequencing template. The assay was immunoSEQ multiplex PCR, and TCRdb's table has in-frame clones only and misses some. The table has roughly 210,000 clones, 40% to 55% seen once. On this clone itself: Its antigen is still unknown.

The CDR3 has 16 amino acids. J was trimmed by 5 bases and V by 1 base; bases with no gene match: 7. CDR1 and CDR2 (germline): LGHNA, YSLEER. This specimen was CD4+ T cells sorted from blood, taken at approximately week 39, from a patient treated with tofacitinib. V usage is TRBV4-3 and J usage is TRBJ2-1, with 8 bases fitting TRBD2. The TCR sequence derives from a human donor with alopecia areata. The CDR3 nucleotides are TGCGCCAGCAGCCAAGTATCGGGAGGGACTCACAATGAGCAGTTCTTC. Encoded protein: CASSQVSGGTHNEQFF.